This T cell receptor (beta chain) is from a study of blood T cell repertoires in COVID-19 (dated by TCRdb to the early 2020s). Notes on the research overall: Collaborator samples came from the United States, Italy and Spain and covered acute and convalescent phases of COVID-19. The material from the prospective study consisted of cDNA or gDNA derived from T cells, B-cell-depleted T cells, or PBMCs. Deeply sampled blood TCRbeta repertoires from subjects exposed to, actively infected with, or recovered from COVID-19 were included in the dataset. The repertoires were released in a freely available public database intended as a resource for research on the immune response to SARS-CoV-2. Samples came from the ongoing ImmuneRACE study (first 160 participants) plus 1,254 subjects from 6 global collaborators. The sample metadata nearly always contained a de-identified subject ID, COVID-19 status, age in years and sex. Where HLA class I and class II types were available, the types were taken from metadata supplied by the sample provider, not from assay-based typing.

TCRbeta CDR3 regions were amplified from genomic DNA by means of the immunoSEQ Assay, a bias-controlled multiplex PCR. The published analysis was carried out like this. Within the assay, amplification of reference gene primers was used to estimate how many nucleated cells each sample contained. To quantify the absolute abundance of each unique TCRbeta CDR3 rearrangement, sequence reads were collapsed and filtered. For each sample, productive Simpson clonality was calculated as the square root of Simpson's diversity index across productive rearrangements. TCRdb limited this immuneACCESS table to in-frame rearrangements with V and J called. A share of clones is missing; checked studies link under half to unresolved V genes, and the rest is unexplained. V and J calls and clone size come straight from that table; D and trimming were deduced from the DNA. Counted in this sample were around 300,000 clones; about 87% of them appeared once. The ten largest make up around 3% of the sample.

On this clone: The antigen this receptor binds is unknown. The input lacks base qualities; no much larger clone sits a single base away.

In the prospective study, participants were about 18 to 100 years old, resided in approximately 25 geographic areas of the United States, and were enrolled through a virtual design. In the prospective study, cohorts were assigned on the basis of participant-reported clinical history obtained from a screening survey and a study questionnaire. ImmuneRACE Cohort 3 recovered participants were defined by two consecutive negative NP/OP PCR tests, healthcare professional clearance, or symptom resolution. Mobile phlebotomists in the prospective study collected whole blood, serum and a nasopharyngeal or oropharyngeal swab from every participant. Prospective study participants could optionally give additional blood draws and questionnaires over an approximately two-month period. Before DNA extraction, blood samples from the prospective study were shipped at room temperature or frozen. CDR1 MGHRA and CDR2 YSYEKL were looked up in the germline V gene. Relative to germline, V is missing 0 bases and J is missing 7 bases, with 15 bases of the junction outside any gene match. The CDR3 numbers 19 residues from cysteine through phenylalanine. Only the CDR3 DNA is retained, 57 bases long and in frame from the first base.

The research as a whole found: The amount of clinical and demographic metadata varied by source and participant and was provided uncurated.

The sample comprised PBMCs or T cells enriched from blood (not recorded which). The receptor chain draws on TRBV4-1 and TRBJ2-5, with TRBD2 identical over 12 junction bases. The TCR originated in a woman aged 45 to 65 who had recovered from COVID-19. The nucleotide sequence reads TGCGCCAGCAGCCAAGAGGGGAGGGGGACTAGCGGGCGTCAGGGGACCCAGTACTTC. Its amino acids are CASSQEGRGTSGRQGTQYF.